What follows are 17 T cell receptor beta chains derived from one specimen sequenced in a study of T cells after somatic rescue of genetic block. Sequenced by immunoSEQ multiplex PCR; TCRdb stores in-frame clones only, minus some. The sample consists of 9,000 to 10,000 clones, 74% of them appearing once. The sample was peripheral blood mononuclear cells (PBMCs). The receptors shown here come from a boy younger than 18.

In nucleotides, the CDR3 is TGCGCCAGCAGCGTCCGGGGACAGGGAAATGAAAAACTGTTTTTT. Translated, it gives CASSVRGQGNEKLFF. V gene TRBV5-1 combines with J gene TRBJ1-4, with 9 bases matching TRBD1. The CDR3 contains 15 residues. Per germline, CDR1 SGHRS and CDR2 YFSETQ. Trimming at V came to 4 bases and at J to 5 bases, leaving 6 bases not matched to a gene. Supplemented by reference TRBV5-1 and TRBJ1-4, the full variable domain reads KAGVTQTPRYLIKTRGQQVTLSCSPISGHRSVSWYQQTPGQGLQFLFEYFSETQRNKGNFPGRFSGRQFSNSRSEMNVSTLELGDSALYLCASSVRGQGNEKLFFGSGTQLSVL.

The chain joins TRBV14 to TRBJ1-4; the D is unclear. Germline CDR1 is SGHDN and CDR2 is FVKESK. Trimming removed 4 bases at V and 8 bases at J, with 11 bases between. The CDR3 is 13 residues long. CDR3 in DNA: TGTGCCAGCAGCCTAAGAAGGGCCGAAAAACTGTTTTTT. This codes for CASSLRRAEKLFF.

The chain couples TRBV9 to TRBJ2-7; the D is unclear. Trimming stripped 0 bases from V and 3 bases from J, with 10 bases between. The V gene's germline CDR1 is SGDLS and CDR2 YYNGEE. CDR3 size: 14 residues. The CDR3 DNA sequence: TGTGCCAGCAGCGTAGTCGAAGGGATCTACGAGCAGTACTTC. Protein sequence: CASSVVEGIYEQYF.

The CDR3: CASSLWDQPYEQYF. CDR3 DNA sequence: TGTGCCAGCAGTTTATGGGACCAACCTTACGAGCAGTACTTC. The J gene is TRBJ2-7, the V gene TRBV27, with D perhaps being TRBD1 or TRBD2 (5 bases each). Trimming stripped 1 base from V and 4 bases from J, with 11 bases between. The CDR3 loop spans 14 amino acids. The germline V gene has CDR1 MNHEY and CDR2 SMNVEV (reference sequence).

The chain couples TRBV5-4 to TRBJ2-1, with D possibly matching TRBD2 (6 bases). Germline V gene data show CDR1 as SGHNT and CDR2 as YYREEE (reference sequence). The CDR3 consists of 16 residues. V lost 3 bases, J lost 5 bases, and 18 bases lay in between. The CDR3, as DNA: TGTGCCAGCAGCTCCAGTTCCACTAGCTTGAACAATGAGCAGTTCTTC. It encodes CASSSSSTSLNNEQFF.

The chain combines TRBV25-1 with TRBJ2-3; the D gene is possibly TRBD1 (5 bases). V was cut by 1 base and J by 0 bases, with 11 bases left in between. This CDR3 is 16 amino acids long. Germline CDR1 reads MGHDK; CDR2 reads SYGVNS. CDR3 coding DNA: TGTGCCAGCAGTGAATTAGGTAGGGGCAGCACAGATACGCAGTATTTT. Its translation: CASSELGRGSTDTQYF.

The V and J genes are TRBV5-1 and TRBJ2-1; D is uncertain. Germline CDR1 and CDR2: SGHRS and YFSETQ. V was cut by 1 base and J by 8 bases, with 7 bases left in between. This CDR3 has 12 residues. CDR3 protein: CASSLPYDEQFF. The CDR3 DNA follows: TGCGCCAGCAGCTTGCCGTATGATGAGCAGTTCTTC.

Only one count was recorded for this clone. The chain employs TRBV6-5 and TRBJ1-2, with D uncertain. Germline V gives CDR1 MNHEY, CDR2 SVGAGI. The CDR3 sequence is 13 residues long. Trimming stripped 4 bases from V and 8 bases from J, with 14 bases between. DNA for the CDR3: TGTGCCAGCAGTTTGGTCCCCCATGGAGGCTACACCTTC. Its translation is CASSLVPHGGYTF.

This clone was seen a few times. The CDR3 nucleotides are TGTGCCAGCAGCTTAGCGGGAGCAGCTGAGCAGTTCTTC. Translation: CASSLAGAAEQFF. The chain is built from TRBV11-3 and TRBJ2-1; a weak D match, TRBD2 (6 bases). With 1 base removed from V and 9 bases from J, the gap between germline ends came to 10 bases. Germline loops: CDR1 SGHNT, CDR2 YENEEA. The CDR3 covers 13 residues.

This chain links TRBV4-1 with TRBJ1-4; D gene ambiguous. There are 14 residues in the CDR3. V lost 1 base, J lost 4 bases, and 7 bases lay in between. Looked up from germline, CDR1 is MGHRA and CDR2 is YSYEKL. CDR3 loop: CASSQAFFNEKLFF. The CDR3 DNA reads as TGCGCCAGCAGCCAAGCCTTCTTTAATGAAAAACTGTTTTTT.

This clone occurred once. This rearrangement joins TRBV19 to TRBJ1-4, with TRBD1 identical over 11 bases. The CDR3 runs 14 residues. The V and J ends lost 3 bases and 7 bases, in that order; junction bases with no gene match: 1. Germline V lookup: CDR1 LNHDA, CDR2 SQIVND (reference sequence). In DNA form, the CDR3 reads TGTGCCAGTAGTATCGGGACAGGGGGTGAAAAACTGTTTTTT. Protein: CASSIGTGGEKLFF.

This clone was detected once. The rearrangement links TRBV7-6 to TRBJ2-3, with 7 bases that match TRBD2. Germline assignment: CDR1 SGHVS and CDR2 FNYEAQ. The CDR3 consists of 16 residues. V gave up 1 base and J gave up 0 bases; unmatched junction bases: 4. The DNA for the CDR3 is TGTGCCAGCAGCTTAGGGGCCGGGGGGAGCACAGATACGCAGTATTTT. Translation gives CASSLGAGGSTDTQYF.

The chain joins TRBV28 to TRBJ1-2; maybe TRBD1 (5 bases). This CDR3 spans 15 amino acids. CDR1 and CDR2 (germline): MDHEN, SYDVKM. V dropped 3 bases and J dropped 1 base, with 12 bases sitting between them. CDR3 DNA: TGTGCCAGCAGTTTTGGGGCGCCAATTAACTATGGCTACACCTTC. Protein: CASSFGAPINYGYTF.

This clone was counted between two and nine times. The genes are TRBV5-6 and TRBJ1-2; D is uncertain. Germline loops: CDR1 SGHDT, CDR2 YYEEEE. The CDR3 consists of 12 residues. The V end was cut by 1 base, the J end by 9 bases, with 10 bases between. As DNA, the CDR3 is TGTGCCAGCAGCTTGCTGGAATACAGCTACACCTTC. This codes for CASSLLEYSYTF.

The chain carries TRBV27 and TRBJ1-4, with 7 positions matching TRBD1. The CDR3 has 14 residues. Losses at the gene ends were 6 bases for V and 7 bases for J; bases not matched to a gene: 8. CDR1 is MNHEY and CDR2 is SMNVEV in the germline V gene (reference sequence). The DNA of the CDR3 is TGTGCCAGCAGCCGCGGGACAGCTGTTGAAAAACTGTTTTTT. It encodes CASSRGTAVEKLFF.

The chain carries TRBV6-1 and TRBJ1-2; no clear D gene. The CDR3 is 14 residues long. V dropped 0 bases and J dropped 3 bases, with 8 bases sitting between them. The germline CDR1 and CDR2 sequences are MNHNS and SASEGT. CDR3: CASSEAGGYYGYTF. The CDR3 DNA reads as TGTGCCAGCAGTGAAGCCGGCGGGTACTATGGCTACACCTTC.

A remark on this clone: At one boundary the junction diverges from the germline segment, which might be a read error. CDR3 nucleotide sequence: TGTGCCTGGAGTCGGACCCCCCTCTCCTCCGAGCAGTACTTC. This gives the protein CAWSRTPLSSEQYF. V and J are TRBV30 and TRBJ2-7; no clear D gene. There are 14 residues in the CDR3. CDR1 and CDR2 from the germline V gene are GTSNPN and SVGIG (reference sequence).